This T cell receptor (beta chain) emerged from a study of blood T cell repertoires in COVID-19. Study-wide background: Acute-phase and convalescent COVID-19 samples originated in the United States, Italy and Spain. PBMCs, B-cell-depleted T cells, or T cells provided the cDNA or gDNA that made up the material.

Authors' methods: Using reference gene primer amplification, nucleated cell counts were estimated. Sequenced by immunoSEQ multiplex PCR; TCRdb stores in-frame clones only, minus some. V and J calls and clone size are those listed in that table; D and trimming were worked out from the DNA. This table holds 200,000 to 300,000 clones, around 86% found once. Germline V gives CDR1 SGHRS, CDR2 YFSETQ. This CDR3 spans 15 amino acids. Trimming removed 0 bases at V and 3 bases at J, with 7 bases between. What was sequenced was peripheral blood. This sequence joins TRBV5-1 and TRBJ1-6; D not certain. The receptor was isolated from a woman aged 60-75 years with COVID-19, enrolled during active disease. The DNA of the CDR3 is TGCGCCAGCAGCTTGGGTCAGAACTATAATTCACCCCTCCACTTT. This translates into CASSLGQNYNSPLHF.